The subject of this entry is one T cell receptor (beta chain). No antigen is known for it. Base qualities are not at hand, and no much larger clone is one base apart. TCRbeta CDR3 regions were amplified from genomic DNA using the immunoSEQ Assay, a bias-controlled multiplex PCR. The published analysis was carried out like this. Within the assay, amplification of reference gene primers was used to estimate how many nucleated cells each sample contained. To quantify the absolute abundance of each unique TCRbeta CDR3 rearrangement, sequence reads were collapsed and filtered. For each sample, productive Simpson clonality was calculated by taking the square root of Simpson's diversity index across productive rearrangements. TCRdb's version of the immuneACCESS table is confined to in-frame rearrangements and falls short of the full clone set. An unresolved V gene accounts for under half of the shortfall where checked; the remainder is of unknown origin. V, J and clone size are those of that table, while D and trimming were read from the DNA. The sample table lists roughly 87,000 clones, approximately 89% of them with a count of one. Jointly, the top ten make up 0.47% of the sample.

Measured from the cysteine to the phenylalanine, the CDR3 is 15 residues long. The read is trimmed to its CDR3 DNA, 45 bases read in frame from base 1. As encoded in the germline V gene, CDR1 is SGDLS while CDR2 is YYNGEE. V lost 0 bases and J lost 0 bases; the stretch between them is 9 bases long. The data derive from a study of blood T cell repertoires in COVID-19 (dated by TCRdb to between 2020 and 2021). General notes on the study: Samples covering the acute and convalescent phases of COVID-19 were provided by collaborators in the United States, Italy and Spain. The material from the prospective study consisted of cDNA or gDNA derived from T cells, B-cell-depleted T cells, or PBMCs. Subjects who had been exposed to COVID-19, were actively infected with it, or had recovered from it provided the deeply sampled blood TCRbeta repertoires that made up the dataset. The repertoires were released in a freely available public database meant as a resource for research on the immune response to SARS-CoV-2. The samples were drawn from the first 160 participants of the ongoing ImmuneRACE study and from 1,254 subjects provided by 6 global collaborators. A de-identified subject ID, COVID-19 status, age in years and sex were almost always included in the sample metadata. Where available, HLA class I and class II types were taken from metadata supplied by the sample provider and were not determined by assay-based typing. Findings and caveats that apply to the study as a whole: How much clinical and demographic metadata was included differed by source and by participant, and the metadata was provided uncurated.

Each collaborating institution followed its own protocols to collect whole blood in K2EDTA tubes. For TCRbeta analysis, collaborators shipped samples as frozen whole blood, isolated PBMCs, or DNA extracted from either of those sample types. The rearranged segments are TRBV9 and TRBJ1-2; TRBD1 could be the D gene, as 6 bases match. The sequence came from a man between 60 and 70 years old with acute or convalescent COVID-19. Sequenced sample: peripheral blood. Here is the DNA: TGTGCCAGCAGCGTAGAGGCAGGGGCTAACTATGGCTACACCTTC. The translation is CASSVEAGANYGYTF.